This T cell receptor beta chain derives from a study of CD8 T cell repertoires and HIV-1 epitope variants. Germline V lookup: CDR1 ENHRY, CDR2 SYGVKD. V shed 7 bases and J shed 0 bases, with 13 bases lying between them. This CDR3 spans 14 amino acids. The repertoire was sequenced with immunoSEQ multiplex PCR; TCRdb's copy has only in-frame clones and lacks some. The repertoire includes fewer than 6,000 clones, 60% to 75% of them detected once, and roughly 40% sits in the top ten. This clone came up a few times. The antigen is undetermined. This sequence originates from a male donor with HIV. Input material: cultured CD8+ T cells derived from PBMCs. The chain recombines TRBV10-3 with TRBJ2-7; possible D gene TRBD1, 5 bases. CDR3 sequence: CAIKDGASSYEQYF. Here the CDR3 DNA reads TGTGCCATCAAAGATGGGGCCAGCTCCTACGAGCAGTACTTC.